The 18 T cell receptor beta chains below all came from one sample that was sequenced in a study of cytomegalovirus exposure and HLA in healthy donors. A multiplex PCR was run with 60 Vbeta primers and 13 Jbeta primers. Assay used: immunoSEQ multiplex PCR; TCRdb lists only in-frame clones, some missing. Of about 120,000 clones listed, about 75% are singletons. Sample: PBMCs. All receptors derive from a man in his 60s in good health and CMV-seropositive.

The chain links TRBV2 to TRBJ1-4; possible D gene TRBD1, 6 bases. Germline lookup yields CDR1 SNHLY and CDR2 FYNNEI. V lost 4 bases and J 11 bases, leaving 11 bases between the germline ends. The CDR3 has 12 amino acids. The CDR3 DNA follows: TGTGCCAGCAGTGGGGACAAAAACAAACTGTTTTTT. Translating gives CASSGDKNKLFF.

This chain links TRBV5-1 with TRBJ2-7, with TRBD1 matching 7 bases. CDR3 length: 19 residues. Trimming cost V 3 bases and J 0 bases; bases outside gene matches: 18. The germline CDR1 and CDR2 sequences are SGHRS and YFSETQ. CDR3 DNA sequence: TGCGCCAGCAGCTCTTATGGGACAGTAGATTTTCTGAGCTCCTACGAGCAGTACTTC. This encodes CASSSYGTVDFLSSYEQYF.

This chain links TRBV6-1 with TRBJ2-7; 8 nucleotides agree with TRBD1. This CDR3 is built from 14 residues. Germline assignment: CDR1 MNHNS and CDR2 SASEGT. Trimming took 5 bases from V and 0 from J; bases not matched to a gene: 3. The CDR3 spells CASSPQGGSYEQYF. For the CDR3, the DNA is TGTGCCAGCAGTCCACAGGGGGGCTCCTACGAGCAGTACTTC.

This chain joins TRBV2 and TRBJ1-6; 7 nucleotides match TRBD1. The CDR3 length is 15 residues. The V gene's germline CDR1 is SNHLY and CDR2 FYNNEI. V lost 6 bases and J lost 5; bases outside the gene matches: 7. Here the CDR3 reads CASRLRDRDNSPLHF. DNA for the CDR3: TGTGCCAGCAGGCTCCGGGACAGAGATAATTCACCCCTCCACTTT.

This CDR3 is CASSLAFGQALSWEQFF. The DNA of the CDR3 is TGTGCCAGCAGCTTAGCTTTCGGACAGGCGTTGAGTTGGGAGCAGTTCTTC. The V gene is TRBV7-8, the J gene TRBJ2-1; 7 bases fit TRBD1. V gave up 0 bases and J gave up 10 bases; unmatched junction bases: 15. The V gene's germline CDR1 is SGHVS and CDR2 FQNEAQ. CDR3 length: 17 residues.

The rearrangement links TRBV5-1 to TRBJ2-7, with TRBD2 identical over 8 bases. Germline lookup yields CDR1 SGHRS and CDR2 YFSETQ. The CDR3 has 15 amino acids. V shed 0 bases and J 7 bases; nucleotides not matched to a gene: 9. CDR3 nucleotides: TGCGCCAGCAGCTTGGTAGTAGCGGGGTTTGGTGAGCAGTACTTC. Translating gives CASSLVVAGFGEQYF.

The genes are TRBV21-1 and TRBJ2-5; TRBD2 is the table's D call and was not checked against the DNA. TRBV21-1 is tagged as a pseudogene. The CDR3 totals 11 residues. CDR3 loop: CASSDGREEHF. As DNA, the CDR3 is TGTGCCAGCAGCGACGGGAGGGAGGAACACTTC.

V gene TRBV18 combines with J gene TRBJ1-3; D remains ambiguous. The germline V gene has CDR1 KGHSH and CDR2 LQKENI. The CDR3 is 14 residues long. V dropped 4 bases and J dropped 3 bases, with 10 bases sitting between them. The CDR3 region has the DNA TGTGCCAGCTCACGGTCGGGATATGGAAACACCATATATTTT. This sequence encodes CASSRSGYGNTIYF.

Written as DNA, the CDR3 is TGTGCCAGCAGTGTGGGACAGCTCCCGGGGGGCTACACCTTC. This gives the protein CASSVGQLPGGYTF. The V gene is TRBV28, the J gene TRBJ1-2, with 7 bases matching TRBD1. V dropped 5 bases and J dropped 8; count of bases not matched to a gene: 11. In germline, CDR1 is MDHEN, CDR2 SYDVKM. CDR3 length: 14 residues.

The gene calls are TRBV28 and TRBJ1-5, with 9 nucleotides matching TRBD1. The CDR3 has 15 residues. V gave up 6 bases and J gave up 7 bases; unmatched junction bases: 10. Germline V gene lookup returns CDR1 MDHEN and CDR2 SYDVKM. The CDR3 is CASSITGQGEQPQHF. The CDR3 DNA reads as TGTGCCAGCAGCATAACGGGACAGGGTGAGCAGCCCCAGCATTTT.

J is TRBJ1-1 and V is TRBV7-9; 11 bases are shared with TRBD1. CDR1 SEHNR and CDR2 FQNEAQ come from the germline V gene (reference sequence). Unmatched junction bases numbered 8, after V lost 4 bases and J lost 10 bases. The CDR3 covers 14 residues. CDR3 coding DNA: TGTGCCAGCAGCTCGCAAGGACAGGGGGCTGGAGCTTTCTTT. Encoded protein: CASSSQGQGAGAFF. Together with reference TRBV7-9 and TRBJ1-1, the CDR3 gives the full variable domain: DTGVSQNPRHKITKRGQNVTFRCDPISEHNRLYWYRQTLGQGPEFLTYFQNEAQLEKSRLLSDRFSAERPKGSFSTLEIQRTEQGDSAMYLCASSSQGQGAGAFFGQGTRLTVV.

This chain uses TRBV7-3 with TRBJ2-5; 7 bases are shared with TRBD1. There are 14 residues in the CDR3. The germline V gene encodes CDR1 SGHTA and CDR2 FQGTGA. The trim removed 0 bases at V and 5 bases at J, leaving 3 bases unmatched. The CDR3 DNA reads TGTGCCAGCAGCTTAACAGGGGGCAGGGAGACCCAGTACTTC. Amino acid sequence: CASSLTGGRETQYF.

The chain combines TRBV5-1 with TRBJ2-5; no clear D. The DNA end favors TRBJ2-7, so the J call may be wrong. Germline CDR1 SGHRS, CDR2 YFSETQ. This CDR3 is 11 amino acids long. CDR3 nucleotide sequence: TGCGCCAGCAGCTACTACGACGAGCAGTACTTC. Its translation is CASSYYDEQYF.

The V and J genes are TRBV7-2 and TRBJ2-2, with a tentative D call TRBD2 (5 bases). The CDR3 is 13 amino acids. Germline assignment: CDR1 SGHTA and CDR2 FQGNSA. V lost 4 bases and J lost 6, with 9 bases in between. CDR3 in DNA: TGTGCCAGCAGCTCACTAGTTTCCGGGGAGCTGTTTTTT. This sequence encodes CASSSLVSGELFF.

This sequence joins TRBV5-1 and TRBJ2-1; the match to TRBD2 covers 11 bases. The CDR3 length is 16 residues. The ends lost 0 bases at V and 10 bases at J; junction bases unmatched: 9. Germline V lookup: CDR1 SGHRS, CDR2 YFSETQ. DNA of the CDR3: TGCGCCAGCAGCTTGGGGTTTAGCGGGGGGGCGGAGGAGCAGTTCTTC. It encodes CASSLGFSGGAEEQFF. Combining the CDR3 with reference TRBV5-1 and TRBJ2-1 gives the whole variable domain KAGVTQTPRYLIKTRGQQVTLSCSPISGHRSVSWYQQTPGQGLQFLFEYFSETQRNKGNFPGRFSGRQFSNSRSEMNVSTLELGDSALYLCASSLGFSGGAEEQFFGPGTRLTVL.

V usage is TRBV6-4 and J usage is TRBJ2-1; 7 bases fit TRBD1. The germline gives CDR1 MRHNA, CDR2 SNTAGT. The CDR3 consists of 15 residues. Trimming removed 5 bases from V and 4 bases from J; junction bases left unmatched: 8. In DNA form, the CDR3 reads TGTGCCAGCAGTTATAAGACAGGGCGGTACAATGAGCAGTTCTTC. It is translated as CASSYKTGRYNEQFF.

V and J are TRBV6-1 and TRBJ1-1, with 7 bases lining up with TRBD1. The length of the CDR3 is 15 residues. In germline, CDR1 is MNHNS, CDR2 SASEGT. V was clipped by 7 bases and J by 1 base; unmatched bases: 9. The CDR3 here is CASNGGWTGNTEAFF. Here the CDR3 DNA reads TGTGCCAGCAATGGGGGATGGACAGGGAACACTGAAGCTTTCTTT.

This chain links TRBV6-6 with TRBJ1-2; 9 positions match TRBD1. After removal of 7 bases from V and 5 bases from J, the junction contained 5 bases not matched to a gene. This CDR3 contains 13 residues. Germline values: CDR1 MNHNY, CDR2 SVGAGI (reference sequence). In nucleotides, the CDR3 is TGTGCCAGCACCGGAGGGACAGGGTATGGCTACACCTTC. It translates to CASTGGTGYGYTF.